Described below is a single TCR beta chain sequence and its context. It has no known antigen specificity. Nothing much larger sits one base from this clone, and base qualities are not available. TCRbeta CDR3 regions were amplified from genomic DNA by means of the immunoSEQ Assay, a bias-controlled multiplex PCR. Concerning the study's data processing: Nucleated cell counts per sample were estimated from amplification of reference gene primers within the assay. To quantify the absolute abundance of each unique TCRbeta CDR3 rearrangement, sequence reads were collapsed and filtered. For each sample, productive Simpson clonality was calculated as the square root of Simpson's diversity index over productive rearrangements. Sourced from immuneACCESS, this table was stored by TCRdb with only in-frame sequences that have V and J called. A share of the clones is absent; for the studies checked, an unresolved V gene accounts for under half, and the remainder has no known explanation. That table is the source of V, J and clone size, and D and trimming were worked out from the DNA. This sample comprises a few hundred thousand clones, about four fifths of them detected only once. Around 3.5% of the sample rests with the top ten.

The collaborating institutions used their own protocols to collect whole blood in K2EDTA tubes. For TCRbeta analysis, collaborator samples were shipped as frozen whole blood, as isolated PBMCs, or as DNA extracted from either sample type. The data stem from a study of blood T cell repertoires in COVID-19 (dated by TCRdb to the early 2020s). For the wider study: Samples from collaborators originated in the United States, Italy and Spain and spanned both the acute and convalescent phases of COVID-19. Samples came from the ongoing ImmuneRACE study (first 160 participants) plus 1,254 subjects from 6 global collaborators. HLA class I and class II types, where available, came from metadata supplied by the sample provider rather than from assay-based typing. The prospective study material was composed of cDNA or gDNA derived from T cells, B-cell-depleted T cells, or PBMCs. Subjects who had been exposed to COVID-19, were actively infected with it, or had recovered from it provided the deeply sampled blood TCRbeta repertoires that made up the dataset. The repertoires were made available in a free public database intended to serve as a resource for research on the immune response to SARS-CoV-2. Sample metadata almost always included a de-identified subject ID, COVID-19 status, age in years and sex.

Paper-wide results and their limitations: How much clinical and demographic metadata was included differed by source and by participant, and the metadata was provided uncurated.

CDR3 length: 15 amino acids, cysteine to phenylalanine. Left in the record is the CDR3 DNA by itself, 45 bases read in frame from the first base. V gives up 5 bases and J gives up 0 bases, and the segment between their germline ends measures 11 bases. Taken from the germline V gene (reference sequence), the CDR1 and CDR2 loops are LNHDA and SQIVND. The chain employs TRBV19 and TRBJ1-5; possibly the D gene is TRBD1, per 6 matching bases. The TCR comes from a woman of 80 years or more with acute or convalescent COVID-19. Source material: peripheral blood. At the DNA level, the sequence is TGTGCCAGTAGTTCGGGACAACATAGCAATCAGCCCCAGCATTTT. Translated, this gives CASSSGQHSNQPQHF. Reference TRBV19 and TRBJ1-5 proteins supply the regions before and after the CDR3; the full variable domain is: DGGITQSPKYLFRKEGQNVTLSCEQNLNHDAMYWYRQDPGQGLRLIYYSQIVNDFQKGDIAEGYSVSREKKESFPLTVTSAQKNPTAFYLCASSSGQHSNQPQHFGDGTRLSIL.